These 14 T cell receptor beta chains were sequenced from one sample in a study of glioma-infiltrating T cells after dendritic cell vaccination. The time point: after dendritic cell vaccination, including at tumor progression/relapse. Assay used: immunoSEQ multiplex PCR; TCRdb lists only in-frame clones, some missing. The table lists roughly 87,000 clones, less than 90% of them singletons. Sequenced material: blood, taken after dendritic cell vaccination. These receptors all stem from a human donor with glioblastoma.

The DNA for the CDR3 is TGTGCCAGCAGTGAAGGCGTAGGTCGGGGGGCCGCTGGAAACACCATATATTTT. This translates into CASSEGVGRGAAGNTIYF. The chain is built from TRBV6-1 and TRBJ1-3, with D perhaps TRBD1 (6 bases). Between the trimmed V and J ends, which lost 1 base and 2 bases, there was a span of 18 bases. Per the germline V gene, CDR1 is MNHNS and CDR2 is SASEGT. This CDR3 spans 18 amino acids.

V and J are TRBV27 and TRBJ2-7; 11 bases align to TRBD1. J lost 6 bases, V lost 2 bases, and 3 bases had no gene match. Germline V gene data show CDR1 as MNHEY and CDR2 as SMNVEV (reference sequence). The CDR3 covers 14 residues. CDR3 sequence: CASSLTGQGVEQYF. CDR3 DNA sequence: TGTGCCAGCAGTTTAACGGGACAGGGGGTCGAGCAGTACTTC.

The chain employs TRBV7-6 and TRBJ1-1; D is possibly TRBD1 (6 bases). Germline V lookup: CDR1 SGHVS, CDR2 FNYEAQ. V was trimmed by 5 bases and J by 1 base, leaving 14 bases between them. The CDR3 runs 15 residues. CDR3 in amino acids: CASSPPGGQNTEAFF. CDR3 in DNA: TGTGCCAGCAGCCCCCCGGGGGGACAGAACACTGAAGCTTTCTTT.

This chain joins TRBV7-2 and TRBJ2-2, with 14 positions matching TRBD2. The germline gives CDR1 SGHTA, CDR2 FQGNSA. Unmatched junction bases numbered 2, after V lost 2 bases and J lost 0 bases. The CDR3 totals 18 residues. DNA of the CDR3: TGTGCCAGCAGCTTACGACTAGCGGGGGGGACGAACACCGGGGAGCTGTTTTTT. Its protein is CASSLRLAGGTNTGELFF.

The rearrangement uses TRBV6-5 and TRBJ2-7; D is perhaps TRBD2 (6 bases). Germline V gene lookup returns CDR1 MNHEY and CDR2 SVGAGI. The CDR3 contains 15 residues. Trimming left V 5 bases short and J 0 bases short, with 14 bases between. CDR3 DNA sequence: TGTGCCAGCAGTAGCGTCCCGGGGGTCTCCTACGAGCAGTACTTC. Translated: CASSSVPGVSYEQYF.

The rearrangement links TRBV6-5 to TRBJ2-7, with TRBD1 matching 7 bases. The germline V gene has CDR1 MNHEY and CDR2 SVGAGI. V trimming: 2 bases; J trimming: 2 bases; junction bases outside the gene matches: 6. The CDR3 contains 15 residues. This CDR3 is CASSYNFGTAYEQYF. For the CDR3, the DNA is TGTGCCAGCAGTTACAATTTCGGGACAGCCTACGAGCAGTACTTC.

The rearrangement joins TRBV2 to TRBJ1-1; 9 positions match TRBD1. The CDR3 runs 15 residues. CDR1 is SNHLY, CDR2 FYNNEI, per germline. With V trimmed by 2 bases and J by 4 bases, 5 bases remained unmatched. The CDR3 spells CASSEMGQGITEAFF. For the CDR3, the DNA is TGTGCCAGCAGTGAAATGGGACAGGGTATCACTGAAGCTTTCTTT. Combining the CDR3 with reference TRBV2 and TRBJ1-1 gives the whole variable domain EPEVTQTPSHQVTQMGQEVILRCVPISNHLYFYWYRQILGQKVEFLVSFYNNEISEKSEIFDDQFSVERPDGSNFTLKIRSTKLEDSAMYFCASSEMGQGITEAFFGQGTRLTVV.

This clone has a handful of counts. This chain uses TRBV7-9 with TRBJ1-4; D not certain. Between the trimmed V and J ends, which lost 0 bases and 7 bases, there was a span of 12 bases. This CDR3 comprises 15 residues. Per germline, CDR1 SEHNR and CDR2 FQNEAQ (reference sequence). The CDR3 sequence is CASSLAAGMGEKLFF. The CDR3 DNA sequence: TGTGCCAGCAGCTTAGCGGCGGGGATGGGTGAAAAACTGTTTTTT.

The rearrangement uses TRBV6-4 and TRBJ2-2; perhaps TRBD2 as D (6 bases). CDR1 and CDR2 (germline): MRHNA, SNTAGT. V dropped 3 bases and J dropped 7 bases, with 15 bases sitting between them. CDR3 length equals 15 residues. Here the CDR3 reads CASSEGRGNDGELFF. DNA for the CDR3: TGTGCCAGCAGTGAAGGACGGGGGAATGACGGGGAGCTGTTTTTT.

The V gene is TRBV5-6, the J gene TRBJ1-5; tentative D call: TRBD1 (6 bases). Between the trimmed V and J ends, which lost 2 bases and 7 bases, there was a span of 13 bases. The CDR3 totals 14 residues. Germline CDR1 is SGHDT and CDR2 is YYEEEE. As DNA, the CDR3 is TGTGCCAGCAGCTTAACAGGGAGATACCAGCCCCAGCATTTT. This sequence encodes CASSLTGRYQPQHF.

The chain uses TRBV9 and TRBJ1-2; the D is unclear. The CDR3 consists of 15 residues. The germline V and J ends were trimmed by 0 bases and 2 bases, with 11 bases remaining between them. Germline V CDR1 and CDR2: SGDLS, YYNGEE. CDR3: CASSVGAQLNYGYTF. The CDR3 coding sequence is TGTGCCAGCAGCGTAGGTGCACAGCTCAACTATGGCTACACCTTC.

The rearrangement links TRBV19 to TRBJ2-2; 8 nucleotides agree with TRBD1. The CDR3 is made up of 15 amino acids. V was pared by 3 bases and J by 4 bases, with 4 bases of the junction left unmatched. Germline lookup yields CDR1 LNHDA and CDR2 SQIVND (reference sequence). The CDR3 sequence: CASSILDRGTGELFF. The CDR3 DNA sequence: TGTGCCAGTAGTATTCTAGACAGGGGCACCGGGGAGCTGTTTTTT.

The genes are TRBV6-4 and TRBJ1-1; maybe TRBD1 (5 bases). Germline V gene data show CDR1 as MRHNA and CDR2 as SNTAGT. V lost 4 bases and J lost 5, with 17 bases in between. This CDR3 has 15 residues. The CDR3 sequence: CASSVETDGGTEAFF. CDR3 nucleotide sequence: TGTGCCAGCAGTGTTGAGACGGACGGGGGGACTGAAGCTTTCTTT.

The chain is built from TRBV1 and TRBJ2-1; TRBD2 reflects the table's D call only, with no check against the DNA. TRBV1 has pseudogene status. The CDR3 runs 12 residues. CDR3 in amino acids: CTSSPLSNEQFF. CDR3 in DNA: TGCACCAGCAGTCCCCTTTCCAATGAGCAGTTCTTC.